This TCR beta chain is from a study of T cell repertoires in cytomegalovirus infection. At the level of the study: Newly reported HLA-C-restricted and thoroughly characterized HLA-B-restricted CMV epitopes were employed. Signatures in public TCR beta sequences pointed to both CMV infection and matching HLA type.

This CDR3 region has 15 residues. Per the germline V gene, CDR1 is SGHTA and CDR2 is FQGTGA. The study, taken as a whole, reports: Dominating the ex vivo response were HLA-C-restricted CMV-specific TCR beta clonotypes. Cumulative frequency of public TCR beta families picked out carriers of CMV plus the relevant HLA.

TCRdb re-derived calls from the reads in MiXCR, one entry per CDR3 protein. The repertoire holds around 900,000 distinct CDR3 sequences, with around 32% as singletons. Concerning this clonotype itself: The antigen remains undetermined. The junction differs from germline at one of its ends, possibly a read error.

Sequencing used cultured CD8+ T cells from PBMCs, obtained from culture after CMV antigen stimulation. The clonotype was recovered from a human donor in good health (CMV status not recorded). Some clones in this sample may be carry-over from other donors' samples. The genes are TRBV7-3 and TRBJ2-1; possible D gene TRBD2, 6 bases. CDR3 amino acids: CAGSSGSSDYNEQFF. CDR3 nucleotide sequence: TGTGCCGGCAGCTCCGGGAGTAGCGACTACAATGAGCAGTTCTTC.